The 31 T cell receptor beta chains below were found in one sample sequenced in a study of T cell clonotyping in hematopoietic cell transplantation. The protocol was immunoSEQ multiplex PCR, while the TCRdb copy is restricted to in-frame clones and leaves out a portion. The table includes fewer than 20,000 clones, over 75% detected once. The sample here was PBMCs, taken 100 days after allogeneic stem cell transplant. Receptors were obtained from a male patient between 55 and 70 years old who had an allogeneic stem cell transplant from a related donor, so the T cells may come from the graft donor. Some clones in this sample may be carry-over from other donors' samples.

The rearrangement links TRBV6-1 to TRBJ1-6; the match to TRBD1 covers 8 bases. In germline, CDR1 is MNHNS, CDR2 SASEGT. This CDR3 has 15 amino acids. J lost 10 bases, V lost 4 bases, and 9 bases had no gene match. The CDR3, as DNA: TGTGCCAGCAGTGCCCCGGGACAGGTCTTATCACCCCTCCACTTT. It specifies CASSAPGQVLSPLHF.

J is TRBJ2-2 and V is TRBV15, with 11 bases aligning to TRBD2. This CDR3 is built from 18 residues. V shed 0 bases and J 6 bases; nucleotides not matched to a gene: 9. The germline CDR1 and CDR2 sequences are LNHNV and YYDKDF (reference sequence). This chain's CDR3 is CATSRDIYGSGRAGELFF. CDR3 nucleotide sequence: TGTGCCACCAGCAGAGATATATATGGTAGCGGGAGGGCCGGGGAGCTGTTTTTT. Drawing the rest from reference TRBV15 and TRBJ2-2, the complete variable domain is DAMVIQNPRYQVTQFGKPVTLSCSQTLNHNVMYWYQQKSSQAPKLLFHYYDKDFNNEADTPDNFQSRRPNTSFCFLDIRSPGLGDTAMYLCATSRDIYGSGRAGELFFGEGSRLTVL.

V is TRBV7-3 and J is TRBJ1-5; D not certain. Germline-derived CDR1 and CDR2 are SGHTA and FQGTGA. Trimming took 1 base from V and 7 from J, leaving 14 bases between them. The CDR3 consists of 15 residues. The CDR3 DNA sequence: TGTGCCAGCAGCTTAATGTGGAGGGTCAACCAGCCCCAGCATTTT. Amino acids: CASSLMWRVNQPQHF.

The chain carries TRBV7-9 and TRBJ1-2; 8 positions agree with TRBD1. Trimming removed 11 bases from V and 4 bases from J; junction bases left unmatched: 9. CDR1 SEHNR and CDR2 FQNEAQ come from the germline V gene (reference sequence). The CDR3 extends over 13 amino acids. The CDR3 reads CAGIPTGAYGYTF. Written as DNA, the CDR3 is TGTGCCGGAATTCCGACAGGGGCCTATGGCTACACCTTC.

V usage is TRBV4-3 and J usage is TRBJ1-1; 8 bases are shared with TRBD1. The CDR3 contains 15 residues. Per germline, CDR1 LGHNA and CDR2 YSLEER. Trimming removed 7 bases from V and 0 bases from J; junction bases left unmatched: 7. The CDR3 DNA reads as TGCGCCAGCACCCAGGGGGCCCTAATGAACACTGAAGCTTTCTTT. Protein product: CASTQGALMNTEAFF.

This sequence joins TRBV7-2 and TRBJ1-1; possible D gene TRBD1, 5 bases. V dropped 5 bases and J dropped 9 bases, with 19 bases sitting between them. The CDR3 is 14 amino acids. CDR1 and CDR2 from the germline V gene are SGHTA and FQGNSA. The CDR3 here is CASSPATGTRKAFF. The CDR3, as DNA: TGTGCCAGCAGCCCAGCAACTGGGACCCGAAAAGCTTTCTTT.

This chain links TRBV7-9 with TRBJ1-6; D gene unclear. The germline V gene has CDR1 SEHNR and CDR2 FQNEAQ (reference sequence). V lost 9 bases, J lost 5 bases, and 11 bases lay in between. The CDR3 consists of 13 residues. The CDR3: CASTPNDNSPLHF. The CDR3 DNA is TGTGCCAGTACGCCCAACGATAATTCACCCCTCCACTTT. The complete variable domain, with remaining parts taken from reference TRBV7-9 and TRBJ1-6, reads DTGVSQNPRHKITKRGQNVTFRCDPISEHNRLYWYRQTLGQGPEFLTYFQNEAQLEKSRLLSDRFSAERPKGSFSTLEIQRTEQGDSAMYLCASTPNDNSPLHFGNGTRLTVT.

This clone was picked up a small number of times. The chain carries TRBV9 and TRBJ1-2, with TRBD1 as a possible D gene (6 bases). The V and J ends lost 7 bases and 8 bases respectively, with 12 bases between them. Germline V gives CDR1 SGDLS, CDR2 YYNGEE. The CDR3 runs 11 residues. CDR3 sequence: CASRGGYGYTF. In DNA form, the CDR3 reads TGTGCCAGCCGAGGGGGTTACGGCTACACCTTC.

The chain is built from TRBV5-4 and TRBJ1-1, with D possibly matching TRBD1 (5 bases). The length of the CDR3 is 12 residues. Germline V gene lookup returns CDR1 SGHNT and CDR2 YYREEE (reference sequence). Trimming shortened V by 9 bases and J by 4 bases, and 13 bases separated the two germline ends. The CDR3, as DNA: TGTGCCACCCACGGGACTCGCACTGAAGCTTTCTTT. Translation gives CATHGTRTEAFF.

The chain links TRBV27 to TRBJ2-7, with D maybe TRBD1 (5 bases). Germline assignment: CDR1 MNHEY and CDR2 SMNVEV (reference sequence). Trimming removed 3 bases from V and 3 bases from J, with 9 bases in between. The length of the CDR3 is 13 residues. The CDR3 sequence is CASSFRRDYEQYF. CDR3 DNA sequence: TGTGCCAGCAGTTTTCGCAGGGACTACGAGCAGTACTTC.

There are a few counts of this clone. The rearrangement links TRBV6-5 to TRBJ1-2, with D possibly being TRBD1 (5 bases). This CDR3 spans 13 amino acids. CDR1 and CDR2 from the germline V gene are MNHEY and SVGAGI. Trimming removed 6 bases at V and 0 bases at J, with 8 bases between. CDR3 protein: CASRGTANYGYTF. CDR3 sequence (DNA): TGTGCCAGCAGAGGGACGGCTAACTATGGCTACACCTTC.

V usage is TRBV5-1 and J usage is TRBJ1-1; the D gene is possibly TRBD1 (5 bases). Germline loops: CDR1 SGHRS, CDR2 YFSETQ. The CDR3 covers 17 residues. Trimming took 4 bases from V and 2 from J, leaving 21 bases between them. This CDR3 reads CASSLSAAGAFNTEAFF. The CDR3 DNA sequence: TGCGCCAGCAGCCTGTCCGCAGCTGGGGCCTTCAACACTGAAGCTTTCTTT.

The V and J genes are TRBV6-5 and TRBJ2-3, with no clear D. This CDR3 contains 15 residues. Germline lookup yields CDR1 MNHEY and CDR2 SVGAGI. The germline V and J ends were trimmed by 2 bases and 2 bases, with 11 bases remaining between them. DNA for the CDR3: TGTGCCAGCAGTTACGGGCGGCGCCACACAGATACGCAGTATTTT. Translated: CASSYGRRHTDTQYF.

CDR3 in DNA: TGTGCCAGCAGCCAAGGGGGGGACAGTCGCTGGGTAGAAGAAGCTTTCTTT. Translation gives CASSQGGDSRWVEEAFF. The rearrangement uses TRBV14 and TRBJ1-1; 7 nucleotides align to TRBD1. The CDR3 is made up of 17 amino acids. The V segment lost 1 base and the J segment 8 bases; nucleotides outside the gene matches: 16. Germline assignment: CDR1 SGHDN and CDR2 FVKESK.

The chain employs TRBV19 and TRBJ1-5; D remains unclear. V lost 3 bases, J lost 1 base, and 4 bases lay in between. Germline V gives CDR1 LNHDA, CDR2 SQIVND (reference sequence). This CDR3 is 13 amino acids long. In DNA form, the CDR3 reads TGTGCCAGTAGTATCCAAAGCAATCAGCCCCAGCATTTT. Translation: CASSIQSNQPQHF.

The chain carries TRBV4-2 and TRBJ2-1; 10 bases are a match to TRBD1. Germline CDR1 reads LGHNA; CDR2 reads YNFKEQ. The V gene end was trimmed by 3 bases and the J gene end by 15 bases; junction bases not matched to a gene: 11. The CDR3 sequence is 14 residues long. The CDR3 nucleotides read TGTGCCAGCAGCCATATAAGGTGGGGACAGGGGCTGTTCTTC. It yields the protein CASSHIRWGQGLFF.

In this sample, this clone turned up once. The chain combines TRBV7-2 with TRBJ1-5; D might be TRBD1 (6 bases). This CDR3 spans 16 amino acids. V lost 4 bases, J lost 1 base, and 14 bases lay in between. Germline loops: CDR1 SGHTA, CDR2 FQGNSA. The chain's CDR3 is CASSSQGRASNQPQHF. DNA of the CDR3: TGTGCCAGCAGCTCACAGGGACGGGCGAGCAATCAGCCCCAGCATTTT.

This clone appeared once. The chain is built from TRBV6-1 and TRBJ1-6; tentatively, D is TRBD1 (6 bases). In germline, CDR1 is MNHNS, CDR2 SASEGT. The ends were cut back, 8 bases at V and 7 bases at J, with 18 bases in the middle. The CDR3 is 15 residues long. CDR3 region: CASGRGGSGNSPLHF. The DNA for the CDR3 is TGTGCCAGCGGGAGAGGGGGATCGGGCAATTCACCCCTCCACTTT.

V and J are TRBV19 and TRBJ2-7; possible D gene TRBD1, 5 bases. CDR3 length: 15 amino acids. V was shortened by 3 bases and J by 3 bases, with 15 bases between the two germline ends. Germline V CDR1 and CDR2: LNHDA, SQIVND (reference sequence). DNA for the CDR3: TGTGCCAGTAGTATGGCAACAGGAACTCTCTACGAGCAGTACTTC. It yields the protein CASSMATGTLYEQYF.

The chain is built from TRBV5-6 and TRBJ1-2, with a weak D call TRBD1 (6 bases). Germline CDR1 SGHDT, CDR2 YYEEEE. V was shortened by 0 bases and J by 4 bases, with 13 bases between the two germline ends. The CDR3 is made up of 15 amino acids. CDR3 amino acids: CASSLDGRGGYGYTF. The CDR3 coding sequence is TGTGCCAGCAGCTTGGACGGCAGGGGTGGCTATGGCTACACCTTC.

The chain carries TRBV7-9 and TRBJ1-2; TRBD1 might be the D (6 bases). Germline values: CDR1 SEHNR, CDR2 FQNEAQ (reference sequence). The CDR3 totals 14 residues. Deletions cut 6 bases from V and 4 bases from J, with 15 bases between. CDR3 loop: CASSLRTDFYGYTF. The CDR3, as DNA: TGTGCCAGCAGTCTACGGACAGACTTCTATGGCTACACCTTC.

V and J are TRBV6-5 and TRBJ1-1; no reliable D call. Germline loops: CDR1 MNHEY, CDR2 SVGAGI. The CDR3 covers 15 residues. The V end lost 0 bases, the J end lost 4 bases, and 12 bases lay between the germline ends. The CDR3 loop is CASSYSIGGSTEAFF. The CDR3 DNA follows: TGTGCCAGCAGTTACTCGATTGGTGGGAGCACTGAAGCTTTCTTT.

The CDR3 sequence is CASSLEGTTGGYTF. As DNA, the CDR3 is TGTGCCAGCAGCTTAGAGGGAACTACGGGTGGCTACACCTTC. The chain has TRBV11-2 and TRBJ1-2, with no clear D. The germline V gene encodes CDR1 SGHAT and CDR2 FQNNGV. Deletions cut 0 bases from V and 7 bases from J, with 12 bases between. The CDR3 has 14 amino acids.

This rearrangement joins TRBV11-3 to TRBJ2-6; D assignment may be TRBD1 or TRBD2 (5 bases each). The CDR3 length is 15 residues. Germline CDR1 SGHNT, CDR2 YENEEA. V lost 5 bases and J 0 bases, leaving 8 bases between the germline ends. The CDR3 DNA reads TGTGCCAGCAGCATGGGGACCTCTGGGGCCAACGTCCTGACTTTC. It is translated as CASSMGTSGANVLTF.

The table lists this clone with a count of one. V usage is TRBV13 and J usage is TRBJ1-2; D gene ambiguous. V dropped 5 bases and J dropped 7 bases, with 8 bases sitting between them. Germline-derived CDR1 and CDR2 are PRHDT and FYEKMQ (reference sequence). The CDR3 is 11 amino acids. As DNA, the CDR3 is TGTGCCAGCAGCACCGGTTTTGGCTACACCTTC. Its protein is CASSTGFGYTF.

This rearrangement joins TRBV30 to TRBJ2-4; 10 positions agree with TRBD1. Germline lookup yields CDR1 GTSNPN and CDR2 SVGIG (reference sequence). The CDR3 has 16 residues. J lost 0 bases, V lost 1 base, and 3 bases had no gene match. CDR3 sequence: CAWSGQGAGAKNIQYF. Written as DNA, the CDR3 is TGTGCCTGGAGTGGACAGGGGGCGGGAGCCAAAAACATTCAGTACTTC.

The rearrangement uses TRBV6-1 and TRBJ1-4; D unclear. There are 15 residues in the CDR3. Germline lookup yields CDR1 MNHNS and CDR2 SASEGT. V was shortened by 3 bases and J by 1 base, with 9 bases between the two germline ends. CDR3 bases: TGTGCCAGCAGTGAGATGGTGGGAACTAATGAAAAACTGTTTTTT. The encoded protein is CASSEMVGTNEKLFF.

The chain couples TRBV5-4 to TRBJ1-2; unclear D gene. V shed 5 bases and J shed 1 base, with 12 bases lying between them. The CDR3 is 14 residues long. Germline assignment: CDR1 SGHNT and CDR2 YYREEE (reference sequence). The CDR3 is CASSRGSGNYGYTF. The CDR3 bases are TGTGCCAGCAGTCGGGGATCGGGTAACTATGGCTACACCTTC.

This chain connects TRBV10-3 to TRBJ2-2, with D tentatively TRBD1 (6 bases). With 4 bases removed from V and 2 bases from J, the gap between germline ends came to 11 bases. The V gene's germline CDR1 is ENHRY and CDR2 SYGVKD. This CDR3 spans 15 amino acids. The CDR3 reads CAISGQVVNTGELFF. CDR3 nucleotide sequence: TGTGCCATCAGTGGACAGGTCGTCAACACCGGGGAGCTGTTTTTT.

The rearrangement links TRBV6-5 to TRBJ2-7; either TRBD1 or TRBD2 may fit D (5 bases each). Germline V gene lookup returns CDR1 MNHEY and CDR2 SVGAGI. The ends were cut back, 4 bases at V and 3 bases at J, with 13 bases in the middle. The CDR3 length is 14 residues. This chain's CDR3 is CASSSRDGGYEQYF. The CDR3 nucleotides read TGTGCCAGCAGTTCCCGGGACGGCGGCTACGAGCAGTACTTC.

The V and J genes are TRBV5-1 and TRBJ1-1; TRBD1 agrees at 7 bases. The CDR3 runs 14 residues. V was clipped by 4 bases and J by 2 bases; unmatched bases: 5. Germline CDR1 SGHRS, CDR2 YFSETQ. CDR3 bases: TGCGCCAGCAGCGAGGGACAGATAAACACTGAAGCTTTCTTT. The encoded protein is CASSEGQINTEAFF.